A selection of T cell receptor beta chains follows, all from one sample in a study of Ad26.COV2.S vaccination and SARS-CoV-2 variants. Sequencing was performed with immunoSEQ multiplex PCR; in TCRdb, only in-frame clones are kept and a portion is missing. This sample yields over 350,000 clones, of which 70% to 90% are seen a single time; 3.5% belongs to the top ten. This specimen consisted of peripheral blood, obtained in a trial of Ad26.COV2.S vaccine versus placebo. All receptors come from a person aged 18 to 65 who received the Ad26.COV2.S COVID-19 vaccine or a placebo. The CDR3 runs from the conserved cysteine through the conserved F or W. The D gene is left open where the match is weak. Size values are once, few and many counts, or a class for expanded clones, and some rows have none.

NA | TRBJ1-6 | TRBV6-5 | TRBD1 | TGTGCCAGCAGTTCGGGACAGTTTAATTCACCCCTCCACTTT | CASSSGQFNSPLHF
NA | TRBJ2-5 | TRBV9 | NA | TGTGCCAGCAGTCGGGACATGAGGCAAGAGACCCAGTACTTC | CASSRDMRQETQYF
NA | TRBJ1-3 | TRBV2 | NA | TGTGCCAGCAGACCCCAGGGGATCCTCCGTGGAAACACCATATATTTT | CASRPQGILRGNTIYF
NA | TRBJ1-4 | TRBV5-1 | TRBD1 | TGCGCCAGCAGCCCGCTGCCCGGGACAGGAGATGAAAAACTGTTTTTT | CASSPLPGTGDEKLFF
once | TRBJ2-1 | TRBV6-5 | TRBD1 | TGTGCCAGCAGGACGGGACAGATTTACGATGAGCAGTTCTTC | CASRTGQIYDEQFF
NA | TRBJ2-1 | TRBV27 | NA | TGTGCCAGCACCCACCGGGACACGCACAATGAGCAGTTCTTC | CASTHRDTHNEQFF
NA | TRBJ1-3 | TRBV3-1/TRBV3-2 | TRBD1 | TGTGCCAGCAGCAGGGACAGCTCTGGAAACACCATATATTTT | CASSRDSSGNTIYF
NA | TRBJ2-2 | TRBV5-1 | TRBD1 | TGCGCCAGCAGCTCCGAGGACAGGAGCACCGGGGAGCTGTTTTTT | CASSSEDRSTGELFF
NA | TRBJ1-2 | TRBV7-9 | TRBD1 | TGTGCCAGCAGCTTGACAGGGGGCACGGATGGCTACACCTTC | CASSLTGGTDGYTF
NA | TRBJ2-1 | TRBV6-2/TRBV6-3 | NA | TGTGCCAGCAGTTACTCGGGGAAAGGGACCTACAATGAGCAGTTCTTC | CASSYSGKGTYNEQFF
once | TRBJ1-2 | TRBV7-2 | NA | TGTGCCAGCAGCATATCACCAGGGAAGGGTGGCTACACCTTC | CASSISPGKGGYTF
NA | TRBJ2-3 | TRBV29-1 | NA | TGCAGCGTTGAAGGGGAGCCGGGACATGGCACAGATACGCAGTATTTT | CSVEGEPGHGTDTQYF
many | TRBJ1-1 | TRBV29-1 | NA | TGCAGCGTTGAAGAACGGGGGGGGAACACTGAAGCTTTCTTT | CSVEERGGNTEAFF
NA | TRBJ1-2 | TRBV15 | NA | TGTGCCACCAGCAGAGATTGGACGACAAAGTCAGGTAGCTATGGCTACACCTTC | CATSRDWTTKSGSYGYTF
few | TRBJ1-2 | TRBV18 | NA | TGTGCCAGCTCACCGGACAGATACTATGGCTACACCTTC | CASSPDRYYGYTF
NA | TRBJ1-2 | TRBV5-4 | NA | TGTGCCAGCAGCTTGGCCCCTTATGGCTACACCTTC | CASSLAPYGYTF
NA | TRBJ2-7 | TRBV5-5 | TRBD1 | TGTGCCAGCAGCCGGGACAGGGGGCCGTACGAGCAGTACTTC | CASSRDRGPYEQYF
NA | TRBJ2-1 | TRBV10-2 | TRBD1 | TGCGCCCCCAGGACAGGGAGGTACAATGAGCAGTTCTTC | CAPRTGRYNEQFF
few | TRBJ1-2 | TRBV27 | TRBD1 | TGTGCCAGCAGCCCCAGGACAGGATATGGCTACACCTTC | CASSPRTGYGYTF
NA | TRBJ2-3 | TRBV29-1 | NA | TGCAGCGTTGTGGGCCGGACGCAGTATTTT | CSVVGRTQYF
NA | TRBJ2-3 | TRBV2 | NA | TGTGCCAGCAGGCTAGCCCCAGGCACAGATACGCAGTATTTT | CASRLAPGTDTQYF
NA | TRBJ1-6 | TRBV15 | NA | TGTGCCACCAGCACCGACAGGCACTATAATTCACCCCTCCACTTT | CATSTDRHYNSPLHF